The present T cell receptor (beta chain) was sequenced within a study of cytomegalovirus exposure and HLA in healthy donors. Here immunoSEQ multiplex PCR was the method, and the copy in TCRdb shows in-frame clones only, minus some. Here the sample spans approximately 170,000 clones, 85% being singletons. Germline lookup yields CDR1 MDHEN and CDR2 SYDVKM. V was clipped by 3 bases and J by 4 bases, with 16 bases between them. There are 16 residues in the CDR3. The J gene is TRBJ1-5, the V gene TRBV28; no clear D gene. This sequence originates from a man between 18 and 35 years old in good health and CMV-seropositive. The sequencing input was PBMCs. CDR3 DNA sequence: TGTGCCAGCAGTTTTGCCGATACGGGTTTTAATCAGCCCCAGCATTTT. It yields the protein CASSFADTGFNQPQHF.